These T cell receptor beta chains were read from a single sample in a study of T cell repertoires in cytomegalovirus infection. No antigens are known for them. MiXCR, applied by TCRdb to the reads, yields one record per CDR3 protein. The sample records about 500,000 distinct CDR3 sequences, around a third being singletons. The starting material was cultured PBMCs, obtained from culture after CMV antigen stimulation. All receptors derive from a human donor in good health (CMV status not recorded). Some clones in this sample may be carry-over from other donors' samples. CDR3s include the opening cysteine and the closing phenylalanine or tryptophan. D genes are given only for firm matches. Only part of the rows carry a size: once, few, many, or a class if the clone is expanded.

d_call: TRBD2; v_call: TRBV28; clone_size: .; j_call: TRBJ2-1; cdr3_aa: CASSINGLAGDLFRHNEQFF; cdr3_nt: TGTGCCAGCAGTATCAACGGACTAGCGGGAGACCTATTTCGGCACAATGAGCAGTTCTTC
d_call: TRBD2; v_call: TRBV5-1; clone_size: .; j_call: TRBJ2-3; cdr3_aa: CASSGASGTDTQYF; cdr3_nt: TGCGCCAGCAGCGGGGCTAGCGGGACAGATACGCAGTATTTT
d_call: .; v_call: TRBV11-2; clone_size: .; j_call: TRBJ2-1; cdr3_aa: CASSMAGGQQFF; cdr3_nt: TGTGCCAGCAGTATGGCTGGCGGACAGCAGTTCTTC
d_call: TRBD2; v_call: TRBV7-2; clone_size: few; j_call: TRBJ2-3; cdr3_aa: CASIRLAGGGDTQYF; cdr3_nt: TGTGCCAGCATCCGACTAGCGGGAGGTGGAGATACGCAGTATTTT
d_call: TRBD2; v_call: TRBV10-3; clone_size: .; j_call: TRBJ2-3; cdr3_aa: CATPGGSTDTQYF; cdr3_nt: TGTGCCACCCCGGGGGGGAGCACAGATACGCAGTATTTT
d_call: .; v_call: TRBV24-1; clone_size: few; j_call: TRBJ2-4; cdr3_aa: CATSDLRPGVNAGIQYF; cdr3_nt: TGTGCCACCAGTGATTTGCGCCCAGGGGTCAATGCGGGCATTCAGTACTTC
d_call: TRBD1; v_call: TRBV7-9; clone_size: .; j_call: TRBJ2-5; cdr3_aa: CASSFRDRGLETQYF; cdr3_nt: TGTGCCAGCAGCTTCCGGGACAGGGGGCTGGAGACCCAGTACTTC
d_call: TRBD2; v_call: TRBV9; clone_size: once; j_call: TRBJ2-5; cdr3_aa: CASSPLFGTSGKETQYF; cdr3_nt: TGTGCCAGCAGCCCTTTATTCGGGACTAGCGGGAAGGAGACCCAGTACTTC
d_call: TRBD2; v_call: TRBV28; clone_size: few; j_call: TRBJ2-4; cdr3_aa: CASSPSGRAMENIQYF; cdr3_nt: TGTGCCAGCAGTCCTAGCGGGAGGGCCATGGAAAACATTCAGTACTTC
d_call: .; v_call: TRBV19; clone_size: many; j_call: TRBJ2-3; cdr3_aa: CASSLGLRTDTQYF; cdr3_nt: TGTGCCAGTAGTTTAGGACTTCGCACAGATACGCAGTATTTT
d_call: TRBD1; v_call: TRBV28; clone_size: few; j_call: TRBJ1-2; cdr3_aa: CASSPTGALTAYGYTF; cdr3_nt: TGTGCCAGCAGTCCGACAGGGGCGCTTACCGCTTATGGCTACACCTTC
d_call: TRBD1; v_call: TRBV2; clone_size: .; j_call: TRBJ2-5; cdr3_aa: CASSRTGGRETQYF; cdr3_nt: TGTGCCAGCAGTAGAACAGGGGGCAGAGAGACCCAGTACTTC
d_call: TRBD1; v_call: TRBV7-2; clone_size: .; j_call: TRBJ1-2; cdr3_aa: CASSPQGAEGYTF; cdr3_nt: TGTGCCAGCAGCCCCCAGGGGGCGGAAGGCTACACCTTC
d_call: .; v_call: TRBV7-6; clone_size: .; j_call: TRBJ1-2; cdr3_aa: CASSPSGTGQDYTF; cdr3_nt: TGTGCCAGCAGCCCCTCCGGGACCGGCCAAGATTACACCTTC
d_call: TRBD1; v_call: TRBV9; clone_size: .; j_call: TRBJ1-2; cdr3_aa: CASSVGEGGGYTF; cdr3_nt: TGTGCCAGCAGCGTAGGTGAAGGGGGCGGCTACACCTTC
d_call: TRBD1; v_call: TRBV29-1; clone_size: .; j_call: TRBJ1-2; cdr3_aa: CSVEGGTGDYGYTF; cdr3_nt: TGCAGCGTTGAAGGGGGGACAGGAGACTATGGCTACACCTTC
d_call: .; v_call: TRBV7-4; clone_size: .; j_call: TRBJ2-5; cdr3_aa: CASSSRSQETQYF; cdr3_nt: TGTGCCAGCAGCTCGCGCTCACAAGAGACCCAGTACTTC
d_call: .; v_call: TRBV7-2; clone_size: few; j_call: TRBJ1-2; cdr3_aa: CASSLLGYTF; cdr3_nt: TGTGCCAGCAGCTTACTAGGCTACACCTTC
d_call: .; v_call: TRBV6-2/TRBV6-3; clone_size: .; j_call: TRBJ1-1; cdr3_aa: CASSYPGEVKAFF; cdr3_nt: TGTGCCAGCAGTTACCCAGGGGAGGTGAAGGCTTTCTTT
d_call: TRBD1; v_call: TRBV19; clone_size: .; j_call: TRBJ2-3; cdr3_aa: CASSIGTGTTDTQYF; cdr3_nt: TGTGCCAGTAGTATCGGGACAGGGACGACAGATACGCAGTATTTT
d_call: TRBD1; v_call: TRBV11-1; clone_size: few; j_call: TRBJ2-7; cdr3_aa: CASSFPGGPYEQYF; cdr3_nt: TGTGCCAGCAGCTTCCCAGGGGGCCCCTACGAGCAGTACTTC
d_call: .; v_call: TRBV7-2; clone_size: .; j_call: TRBJ2-7; cdr3_aa: CASSFSSRRDEQYF; cdr3_nt: TGTGCCAGCAGCTTTAGTTCCCGCAGGGACGAGCAGTACTTC
d_call: .; v_call: TRBV20-1; clone_size: .; j_call: TRBJ1-1; cdr3_aa: CSARDWTHPNTEAFF; cdr3_nt: TGCAGTGCTAGAGATTGGACACACCCGAACACTGAAGCTTTCTTT
d_call: .; v_call: TRBV7-2; clone_size: .; j_call: TRBJ2-7; cdr3_aa: CASSLEETYEQYF; cdr3_nt: TGTGCCAGCAGCTTAGAGGAAACCTACGAGCAGTACTTC
d_call: TRBD2; v_call: TRBV7-2; clone_size: few; j_call: TRBJ2-3; cdr3_aa: CASSLLGAGGIDTQYF; cdr3_nt: TGTGCCAGCAGTCTCCTAGGGGCGGGAGGCATAGATACGCAGTATTTT